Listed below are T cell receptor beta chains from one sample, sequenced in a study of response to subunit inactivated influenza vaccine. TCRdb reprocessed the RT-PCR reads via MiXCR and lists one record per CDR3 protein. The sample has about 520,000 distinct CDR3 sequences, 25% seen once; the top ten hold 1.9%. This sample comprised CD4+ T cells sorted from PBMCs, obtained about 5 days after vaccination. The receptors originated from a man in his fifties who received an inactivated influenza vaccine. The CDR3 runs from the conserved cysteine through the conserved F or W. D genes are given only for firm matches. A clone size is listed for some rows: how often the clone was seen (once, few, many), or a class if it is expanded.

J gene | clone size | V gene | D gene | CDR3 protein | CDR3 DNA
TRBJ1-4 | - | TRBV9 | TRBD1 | CASSVGSQGNEKLFF | TGTGCCAGCAGCGTAGGATCACAGGGGAATGAAAAACTGTTTTTT
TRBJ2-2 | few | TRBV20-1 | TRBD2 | CSARPLLAGGTGELFF | TGCAGTGCTAGACCCCTACTAGCGGGGGGTACCGGGGAGCTGTTTTTT
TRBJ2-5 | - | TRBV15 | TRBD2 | CATSRDYSLAEETQYF | TGTGCCACCAGCAGAGATTACAGCCTAGCGGAAGAGACCCAGTACTTC
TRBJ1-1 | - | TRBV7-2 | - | CASSLANRVLGTEAFF | TGTGCCAGCAGCTTAGCCAACAGGGTTTTGGGCACTGAAGCTTTCTTT
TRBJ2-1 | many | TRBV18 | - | CASSPDSYNEQFF | TGTGCCAGCAGTCCGGACAGCTACAATGAGCAGTTCTTC
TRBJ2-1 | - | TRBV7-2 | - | CASSLGTHRSWNEQFF | TGTGCCAGCAGCTTAGGGACTCACCGAAGTTGGAATGAGCAGTTCTTC
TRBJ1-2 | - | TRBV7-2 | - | CASSLVGRGSGYTF | TGTGCCAGCAGCTTAGTAGGCAGGGGCTCTGGCTACACCTTC
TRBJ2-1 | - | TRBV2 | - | CASSEIVGRSNEQFF | TGTGCCAGCAGTGAAATAGTAGGTAGGAGCAATGAGCAGTTCTTC
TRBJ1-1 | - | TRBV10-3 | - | CAIKGGGVRTEAFF | TGTGCCATCAAGGGTGGAGGAGTTCGCACTGAAGCTTTCTTT
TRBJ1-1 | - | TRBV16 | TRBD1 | CASSHSNGQAEAFF | TGTGCCAGCAGCCATTCTAATGGACAGGCTGAAGCTTTCTTT
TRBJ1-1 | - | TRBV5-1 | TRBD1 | CASSRGQGTNTEAFF | TGCGCCAGCAGCAGAGGACAGGGAACGAACACTGAAGCTTTCTTT
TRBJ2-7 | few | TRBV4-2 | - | CASSQEARGGSPYEQYF | TGTGCCAGCAGCCAAGAAGCCAGGGGAGGGTCCCCCTACGAGCAGTACTTC
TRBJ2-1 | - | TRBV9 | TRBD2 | CASSVPNPGLVGRGSYNEQFF | TGTGCCAGCAGCGTACCAAATCCGGGACTAGTGGGTCGCGGATCCTACAATGAGCAGTTCTTC
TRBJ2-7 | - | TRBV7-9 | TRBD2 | CASSSERDLTSYEQYF | TGTGCCAGCAGCTCGGAGCGGGACTTGACCTCCTACGAGCAGTACTTC